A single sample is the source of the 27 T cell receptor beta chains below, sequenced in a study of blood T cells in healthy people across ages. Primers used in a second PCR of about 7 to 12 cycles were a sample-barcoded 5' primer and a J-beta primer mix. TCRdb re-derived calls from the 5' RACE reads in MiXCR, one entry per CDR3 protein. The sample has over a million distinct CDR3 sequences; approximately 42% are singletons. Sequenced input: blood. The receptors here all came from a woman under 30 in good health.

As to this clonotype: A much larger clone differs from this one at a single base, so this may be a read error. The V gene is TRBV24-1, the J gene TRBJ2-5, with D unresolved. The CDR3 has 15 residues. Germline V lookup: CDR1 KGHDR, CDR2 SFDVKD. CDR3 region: CAASGWQETGWTQYF. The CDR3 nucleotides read TGTGCCGCCAGTGGGTGGCAGGAGACGGGTTGGACCCAGTACTTC.

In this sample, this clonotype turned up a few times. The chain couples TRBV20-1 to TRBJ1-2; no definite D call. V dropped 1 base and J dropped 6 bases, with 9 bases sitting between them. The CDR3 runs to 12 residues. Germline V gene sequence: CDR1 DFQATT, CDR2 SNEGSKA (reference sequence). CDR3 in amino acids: CSARGVGDGYTF. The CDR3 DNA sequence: TGCAGTGCTAGAGGGGTCGGGGATGGCTACACCTTC.

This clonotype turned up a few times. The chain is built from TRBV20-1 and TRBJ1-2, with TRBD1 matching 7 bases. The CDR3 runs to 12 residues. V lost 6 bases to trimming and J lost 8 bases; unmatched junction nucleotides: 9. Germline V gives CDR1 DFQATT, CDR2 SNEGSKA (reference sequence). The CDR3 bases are TGCAGTGCCGACAGGGAAGTTTTCGGCTACACCTTC. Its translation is CSADREVFGYTF.

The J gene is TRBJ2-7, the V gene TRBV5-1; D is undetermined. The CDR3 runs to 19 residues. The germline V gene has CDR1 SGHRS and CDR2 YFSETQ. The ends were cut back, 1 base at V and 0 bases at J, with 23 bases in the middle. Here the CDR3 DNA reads TGCGCCAGCAGCTTGTTCTCGAGTGTTTGGGCTAGACGCTCCTACGAGCAGTACTTC. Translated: CASSLFSSVWARRSYEQYF.

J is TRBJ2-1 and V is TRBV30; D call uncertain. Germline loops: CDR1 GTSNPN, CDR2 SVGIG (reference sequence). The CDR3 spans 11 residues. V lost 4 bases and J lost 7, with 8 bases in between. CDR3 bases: TGTGCCTGGACGGGCGATAATGAGCAGTTCTTC. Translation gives CAWTGDNEQFF.

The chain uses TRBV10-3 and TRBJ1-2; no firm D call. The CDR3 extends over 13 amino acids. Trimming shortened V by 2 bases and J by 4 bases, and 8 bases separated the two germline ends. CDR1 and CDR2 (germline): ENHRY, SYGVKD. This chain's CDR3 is CAISEKSPYGYTF. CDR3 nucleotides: TGTGCCATCAGTGAGAAGTCCCCCTATGGCTACACCTTC.

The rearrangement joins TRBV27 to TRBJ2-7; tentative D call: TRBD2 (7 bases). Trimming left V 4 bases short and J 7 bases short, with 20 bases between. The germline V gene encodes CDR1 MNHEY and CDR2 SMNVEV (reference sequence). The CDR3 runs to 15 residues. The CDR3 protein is CASSSLFGGGGEQYF. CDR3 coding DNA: TGTGCCAGCAGTTCCCTTTTCGGAGGGGGAGGGGAGCAGTACTTC.

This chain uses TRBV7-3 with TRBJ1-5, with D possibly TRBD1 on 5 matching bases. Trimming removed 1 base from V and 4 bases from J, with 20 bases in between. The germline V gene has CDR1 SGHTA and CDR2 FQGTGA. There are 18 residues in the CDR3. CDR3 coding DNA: TGTGCCAGCAGCTTAAAGGGGACCACGGCATATAGTAATCAGCCCCAGCATTTT. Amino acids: CASSLKGTTAYSNQPQHF.

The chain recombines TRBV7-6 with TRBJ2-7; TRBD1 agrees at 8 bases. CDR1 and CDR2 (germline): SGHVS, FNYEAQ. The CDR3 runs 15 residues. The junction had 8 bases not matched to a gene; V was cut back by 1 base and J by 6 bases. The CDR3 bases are TGTGCCAGCAGCTTAGATGGGACAGGATTCGGCGAGCAGTACTTC. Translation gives CASSLDGTGFGEQYF.

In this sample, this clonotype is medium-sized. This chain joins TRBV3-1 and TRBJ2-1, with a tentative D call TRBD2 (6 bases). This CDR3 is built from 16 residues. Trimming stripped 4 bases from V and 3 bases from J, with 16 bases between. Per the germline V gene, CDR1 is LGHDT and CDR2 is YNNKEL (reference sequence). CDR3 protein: CASSPAQGLYYNEQFF. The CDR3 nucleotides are TGTGCCAGCAGCCCCGCCCAGGGACTCTACTACAATGAGCAGTTCTTC.

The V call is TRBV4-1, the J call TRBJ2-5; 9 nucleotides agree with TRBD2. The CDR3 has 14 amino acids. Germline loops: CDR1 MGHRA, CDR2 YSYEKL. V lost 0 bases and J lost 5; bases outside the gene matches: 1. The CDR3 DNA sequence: TGCGCCAGCAGCCAAGACAGCGGGAGGGAGACCCAGTACTTC. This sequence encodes CASSQDSGRETQYF.

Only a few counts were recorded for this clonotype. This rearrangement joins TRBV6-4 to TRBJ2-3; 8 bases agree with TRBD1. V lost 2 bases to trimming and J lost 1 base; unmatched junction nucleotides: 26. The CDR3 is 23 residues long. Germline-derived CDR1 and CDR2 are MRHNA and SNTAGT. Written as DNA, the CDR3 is TGTGCCAGCAGTGACGGATTCCGATCTCACGGACAGGGAGTTATAGACGGCACAGATACGCAGTATTTT. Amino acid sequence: CASSDGFRSHGQGVIDGTDTQYF.

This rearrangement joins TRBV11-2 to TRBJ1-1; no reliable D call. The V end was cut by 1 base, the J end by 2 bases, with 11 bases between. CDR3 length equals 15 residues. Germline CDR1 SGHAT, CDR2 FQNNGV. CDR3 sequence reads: CASSLVPGINTEAFF. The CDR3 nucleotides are TGTGCCAGCAGCTTAGTACCGGGTATTAACACTGAAGCTTTCTTT.

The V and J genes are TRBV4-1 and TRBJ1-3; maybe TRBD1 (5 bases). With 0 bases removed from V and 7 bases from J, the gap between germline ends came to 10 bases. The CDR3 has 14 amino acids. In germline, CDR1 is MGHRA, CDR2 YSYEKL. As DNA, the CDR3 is TGCGCCAGCAGCCAAGAATCTGCAGGGAACACCATATATTTT. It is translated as CASSQESAGNTIYF.

The chain's CDR3 is CASSSEREGPVKETQYF. CDR3 DNA: TGTGCCAGCAGTTCGGAGCGGGAGGGCCCCGTCAAAGAGACCCAGTACTTC. This chain uses TRBV13 with TRBJ2-5; 10 bases are shared with TRBD2. Germline lookup yields CDR1 PRHDT and CDR2 FYEKMQ (reference sequence). The CDR3 is 17 amino acids. V gave up 6 bases and J gave up 3 bases; unmatched junction bases: 13.

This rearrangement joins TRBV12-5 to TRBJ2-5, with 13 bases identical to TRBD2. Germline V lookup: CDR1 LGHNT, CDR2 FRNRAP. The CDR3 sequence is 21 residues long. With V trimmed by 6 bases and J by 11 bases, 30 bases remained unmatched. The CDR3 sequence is CASGLHLPGLAGSSPRNEQYF. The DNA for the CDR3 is TGTGCTAGTGGCCTACATCTACCGGGACTAGCGGGATCGAGTCCTCGCAATGAGCAGTACTTC.

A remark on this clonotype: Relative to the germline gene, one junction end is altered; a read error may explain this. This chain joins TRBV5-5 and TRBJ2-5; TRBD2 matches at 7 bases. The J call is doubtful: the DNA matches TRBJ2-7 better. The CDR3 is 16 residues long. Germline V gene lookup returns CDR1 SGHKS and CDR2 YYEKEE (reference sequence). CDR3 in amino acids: CTSSLVSGGISYEQYF. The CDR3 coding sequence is TGTACCAGCAGCTTGGTGTCGGGGGGAATCTCGTACGAGCAGTACTTC.

The CDR3 DNA sequence: TGTGCCAGCAGCTTAACAGCGGGCCCATACAATGAGCAGTACTTC. Amino acid sequence: CASSLTAGPYNEQYF. The chain uses TRBV7-9 and TRBJ2-1, with D tentatively TRBD2 (6 bases). The J call may be wrong; the DNA end is better matched by TRBJ2-7. CDR3 length: 15 amino acids. CDR1 is SEHNR and CDR2 is FQNEAQ in the germline V gene (reference sequence).

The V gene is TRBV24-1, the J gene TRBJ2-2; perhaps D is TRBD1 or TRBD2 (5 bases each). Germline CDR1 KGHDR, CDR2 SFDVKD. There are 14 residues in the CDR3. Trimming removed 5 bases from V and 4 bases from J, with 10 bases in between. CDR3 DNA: TGTGCCACCAGTGGGGACCTTTCCACCGGGGAGCTGTTTTTT. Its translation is CATSGDLSTGELFF.

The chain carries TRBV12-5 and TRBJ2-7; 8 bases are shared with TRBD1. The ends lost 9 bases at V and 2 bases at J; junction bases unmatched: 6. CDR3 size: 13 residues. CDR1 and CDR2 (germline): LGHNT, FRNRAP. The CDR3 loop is CASQGQETYEQYF. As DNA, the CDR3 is TGTGCTAGCCAGGGACAGGAGACCTACGAGCAGTACTTC.

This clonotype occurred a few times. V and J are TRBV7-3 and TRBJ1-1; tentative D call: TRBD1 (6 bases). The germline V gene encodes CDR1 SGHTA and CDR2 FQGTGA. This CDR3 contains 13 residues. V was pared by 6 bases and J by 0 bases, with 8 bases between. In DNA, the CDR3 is TGTGCCAGCAGGGAGGGGGTGAACACTGAAGCTTTCTTT. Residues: CASREGVNTEAFF.

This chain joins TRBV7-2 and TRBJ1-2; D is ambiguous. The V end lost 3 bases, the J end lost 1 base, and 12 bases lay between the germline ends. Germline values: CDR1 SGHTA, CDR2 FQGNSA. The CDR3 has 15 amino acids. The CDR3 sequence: CASSFSDGDNYGYTF. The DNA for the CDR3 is TGTGCCAGCAGCTTTTCCGACGGGGATAACTATGGCTACACCTTC. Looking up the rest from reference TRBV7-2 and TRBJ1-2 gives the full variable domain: GAGVSQSPSNKVTEKGKDVELRCDPISGHTALYWYRQSLGQGLEFLIYFQGNSAPDKSGLPSDRFSAERTGGSVSTLTIQRTQQEDSAVYLCASSFSDGDNYGYTFGSGTRLTVV.

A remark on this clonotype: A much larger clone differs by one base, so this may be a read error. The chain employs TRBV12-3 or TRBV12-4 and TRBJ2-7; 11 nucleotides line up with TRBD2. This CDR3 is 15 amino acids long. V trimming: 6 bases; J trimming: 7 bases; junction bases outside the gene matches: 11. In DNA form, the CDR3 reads TGTGCCAGCAGAAAACCTAGCGGGAGGTACAATGAGCAGTACTTC. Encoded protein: CASRKPSGRYNEQYF.

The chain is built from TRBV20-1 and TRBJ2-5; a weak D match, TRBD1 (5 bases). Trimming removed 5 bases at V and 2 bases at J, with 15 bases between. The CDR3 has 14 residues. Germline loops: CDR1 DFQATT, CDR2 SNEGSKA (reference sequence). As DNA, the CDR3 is TGCAGTGCTGCACAACAGGTGGCACAAGAGACCCAGTACTTC. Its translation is CSAAQQVAQETQYF.

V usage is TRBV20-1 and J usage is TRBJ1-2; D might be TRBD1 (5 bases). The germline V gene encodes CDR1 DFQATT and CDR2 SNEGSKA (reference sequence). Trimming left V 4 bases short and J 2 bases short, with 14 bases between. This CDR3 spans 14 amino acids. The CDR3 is CSAMGRITNYGYTF. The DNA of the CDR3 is TGCAGTGCTATGGGGCGCATCACCAACTATGGCTACACCTTC.

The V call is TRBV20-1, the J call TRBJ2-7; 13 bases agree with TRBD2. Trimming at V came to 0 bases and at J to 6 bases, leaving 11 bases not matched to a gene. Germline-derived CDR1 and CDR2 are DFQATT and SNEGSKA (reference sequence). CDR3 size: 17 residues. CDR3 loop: CSAREPGKGLAGPEQYF. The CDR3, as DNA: TGCAGTGCTAGAGAACCCGGCAAGGGACTAGCGGGACCCGAGCAGTACTTC.

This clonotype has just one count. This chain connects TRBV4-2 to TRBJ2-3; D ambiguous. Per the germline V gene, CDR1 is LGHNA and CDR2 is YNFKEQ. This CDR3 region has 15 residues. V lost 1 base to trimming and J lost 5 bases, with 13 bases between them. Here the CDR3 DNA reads TGTGCCAGCAGCCAAGTGAACGCAGGTATAGATACGCAGTATTTT. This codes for CASSQVNAGIDTQYF.